Below, 14 T cell receptor beta chains from the same sample are listed, as sequenced in a study of cytomegalovirus exposure and HLA in healthy donors. The PCR made use of 60 Vbeta and 13 Jbeta primers. Generated by immunoSEQ multiplex PCR, the TCRdb table keeps only in-frame clones and is missing some. The sample shows roughly 120,000 clones, approximately 70% of them seen only once. The sample consisted of PBMCs. The source is a man aged 30 to 39 in good health and CMV-seropositive.

The chain employs TRBV5-1 and TRBJ2-3; D not resolved. This CDR3 region has 17 residues. Germline CDR1 is SGHRS and CDR2 is YFSETQ. The germline V and J ends were trimmed by 3 bases and 2 bases, with 19 bases remaining between them. The CDR3 nucleotides are TGCGCCAGCAGCTCAAGACCACATAACAGCATCACAGATACGCAGTATTTT. The encoded protein is CASSSRPHNSITDTQYF.

The rearrangement joins TRBV30 to TRBJ1-1, with D hard to call. The CDR3 extends over 11 amino acids. Per germline, CDR1 GTSNPN and CDR2 SVGIG (reference sequence). Trimming pared 2 bases from V and 7 bases from J, leaving 8 bases between. The CDR3 coding sequence is TGTGCCTGGAGTAGCGCCATTGAAGCTTTCTTT. Its translation is CAWSSAIEAFF.

This chain links TRBV5-4 with TRBJ2-3, with 15 nucleotides matching TRBD2. CDR1 and CDR2 from the germline V gene are SGHNT and YYREEE (reference sequence). The J segment lost 0 bases and the V segment lost 6 bases, leaving 5 bases of the junction unmatched. There are 17 residues in the CDR3. The CDR3 protein is CASTLGTSGRSTDTQYF. CDR3 coding DNA: TGTGCCAGCACCCTCGGGACTAGCGGGAGGAGCACAGATACGCAGTATTTT.

This clone was seen a few times. V is TRBV4-1 and J is TRBJ2-2, with D possibly being TRBD1 (6 bases). In germline, CDR1 is MGHRA, CDR2 YSYEKL. Trimming left V 7 bases short and J 0 bases short, with 9 bases between. CDR3 length: 14 amino acids. CDR3 in amino acids: CASTRQANTGELFF. The CDR3 coding sequence is TGCGCCAGCACACGACAGGCGAACACCGGGGAGCTGTTTTTT.

This chain connects TRBV5-6 to TRBJ2-2, with D possibly TRBD1 on 6 matching bases. This CDR3 contains 16 residues. Germline V gene sequence: CDR1 SGHDT, CDR2 YYEEEE. V was trimmed by 2 bases and J by 4 bases, leaving 15 bases between them. In DNA, the CDR3 is TGTGCCAGCAGCTTAGTAGGGGGACGACTCACCGGGGAGCTGTTTTTT. Translation: CASSLVGGRLTGELFF.

This rearrangement joins TRBV7-2 to TRBJ2-3; D perhaps matches TRBD2 (6 bases). This CDR3 region has 15 residues. CDR1 SGHTA and CDR2 FQGNSA come from the germline V gene. Trimming took off 1 base at V and 2 bases at J, with 10 bases between the two ends. CDR3 region: CASSLGPGATDTQYF. The CDR3 coding sequence is TGTGCCAGCAGCTTAGGGCCGGGAGCCACAGATACGCAGTATTTT.

The count of this clone is one. The CDR3 is CASSGDRGTEAFF. The DNA of the CDR3 is TGTGCCAGCTCAGGGGACAGGGGGACTGAAGCTTTCTTT. The chain employs TRBV18 and TRBJ1-1; 11 bases align to TRBD1. Looked up from germline, CDR1 is KGHSH and CDR2 is LQKENI. V shed 5 bases, J shed 5 bases, and the junction held 1 base outside the gene matches. The CDR3 is 13 residues long.

The J gene is TRBJ1-1, the V gene TRBV27, with D perhaps TRBD1 (5 bases). The CDR3 totals 11 residues. Germline CDR1 reads MNHEY; CDR2 reads SMNVEV (reference sequence). V was clipped by 2 bases and J by 8 bases, with 6 bases between them. The CDR3 bases are TGTGCCAGCAGTTTAGGGGGGGAAGCTTTCTTT. The encoded protein is CASSLGGEAFF.

V gene TRBV2 combines with J gene TRBJ1-5; tentative D call: TRBD1 (6 bases). Germline CDR1 is SNHLY and CDR2 is FYNNEI. The CDR3 runs to 13 residues. V gave up 7 bases and J gave up 2 bases, with 9 bases separating them. The CDR3, as DNA: TGTGCCAGCACTAACAGGGGCAATCAGCCCCAGCATTTT. This translates into CASTNRGNQPQHF.

The V gene is TRBV9, the J gene TRBJ2-1, with a weak D call TRBD2 (5 bases). The CDR3 loop spans 14 amino acids. The germline V gene encodes CDR1 SGDLS and CDR2 YYNGEE. The V end was cut by 0 bases, the J end by 8 bases, with 12 bases between. The CDR3 spells CASSVGTPGDEQFF. The DNA of the CDR3 is TGTGCCAGCAGCGTAGGGACCCCCGGGGATGAGCAGTTCTTC.

The rearrangement links TRBV11-3 to TRBJ1-5; D is uncertain. Germline values: CDR1 SGHNT, CDR2 YENEEA. V lost 2 bases to trimming and J lost 0 bases, with 11 bases between them. This CDR3 has 16 residues. DNA for the CDR3: TGTGCCAGCAGCTTAAGTCATAGCTATAGCAATCAGCCCCAGCATTTT. Amino acid sequence: CASSLSHSYSNQPQHF.

About this clone: The same CDR3 arises from other DNA sequences in this sample as well. The chain couples TRBV5-1 to TRBJ1-1, with D maybe TRBD1 (5 bases). Per the germline V gene, CDR1 is SGHRS and CDR2 is YFSETQ. The CDR3 loop spans 13 amino acids. V was cut by 1 base and J by 1 base, with 5 bases left in between. The CDR3 DNA reads TGCGCCAGCAGCTTGCAGGGGAACACTGAAGCTTTCTTT. Translation gives CASSLQGNTEAFF.

This chain connects TRBV6-5 to TRBJ2-1; weak D call: TRBD2 (7 bases). Germline V gives CDR1 MNHEY, CDR2 SVGAGI. V was pared by 5 bases and J by 9 bases, with 14 bases between. The length of the CDR3 is 13 residues. The chain's CDR3 is CASSERRGGEQFF. CDR3 sequence (DNA): TGTGCCAGCAGTGAAAGGAGGGGGGGTGAGCAGTTCTTC.

V is TRBV28 and J is TRBJ1-2; 7 bases map to TRBD1. The CDR3 contains 14 residues. The germline CDR1 and CDR2 sequences are MDHEN and SYDVKM. Trimming cost V 5 bases and J 2 bases; bases outside gene matches: 5. CDR3 amino acids: CASSQDRVNYGYTF. In DNA, the CDR3 is TGTGCCAGCAGTCAAGACAGGGTGAACTATGGCTACACCTTC.